This T cell receptor beta chain is drawn from a study of CD8 T cells in Susac syndrome (dated by TCRdb to about 2019). About the investigation overall: Of the Susac syndrome patients who were sequenced, more than 5 had clinically active disease and roughly 8 were in clinical remission. Repertoire sequencing was used to test whether CD8+ T cell activation and differentiation in Susac syndrome was antigen driven. At blood withdrawal, Susac syndrome patients were either therapy-naive, taking corticosteroids (in some cases with IVIg as well), or taking IVIg alone. Clonality of the CD8+ T cell repertoire was compared between more than 10 healthy donors, about 14 Susac syndrome patients and 15 multiple sclerosis patients.

RNA was extracted using the RNeasy kit, and about 0.45 to 1 ug of the RNA was reverse transcribed with random hexamers. TCR beta CDR3 regions were amplified with the immunoSEQ multiplex PCR assay covering 54 Vbeta and 13 Jbeta segments. Bias from PCR amplification was corrected by using a synthetic template baseline for primer optimization and for computational correction. In the authors' own workflow: Only productive sequences were kept, with reads annotated to V, D and J genes according to IMGT and analyzed in immunoSEQ Analyzer. Clonality was calculated as one minus the Shannon entropy normalized by log2 of the number of productive unique sequences. For each patient and control, public and private clones were evaluated among the 100 most prevalent clones. A clone was defined as Susac-specific if it was absent from the healthy and MS cohorts, from roughly 980 published viral clones and from other ImmuneACCESS disease sequences. In-frame beta chains were kept once TCRdb had trimmed the public reads at Q25 with fastp and called clones with MiXCR. Every entry covers one CDR3 protein and lists the most common genes and DNA from its rows. None of the V and J calls come from the authors' own analysis; TCRdb made them. This sample has around 100,000 distinct CDR3 sequences in its table, and 95% of those were observed once. 0.3% of the sample is held by the ten biggest clonotypes.

Overall study results and their limits: CD8+ repertoires in Susac syndrome showed clonal expansion, which was highest in CD8+ TEMRA cells and was greater in clinically active patients than in remitting patients. Looking at Susac-specific public clones, the researchers identified approximately 15 in the total CD8+ repertoire and a few in the CD8+ TEMRA repertoire. The TCR sequencing and HLA analysis was acknowledged to have included a relatively small number of individuals.

Spanning cysteine to phenylalanine, the CDR3 consists of 13 amino acids. The kept DNA is CDR3 alone, 39 bases in frame from the first base. V loses 5 bases, J loses 3 bases, and the germline ends lie 14 bases apart. The germline V gene supplies CDR1 SQVTM and CDR2 ANQGSEA. Peripheral blood CD8+ and CD4+ T cells from healthy donors, Susac syndrome patients and multiple sclerosis patients were profiled by high-throughput TCR beta sequencing. The Susac syndrome patients fulfilled recently defined diagnostic criteria for either definite or probable disease. Bulk CD8+ and CD4+ T cells were purified magnetically by negative isolation, whereas CD8+ TEMRA cells were enriched by FACS. Blood was collected in EDTA tubes and processed within 24 hours, with PBMCs isolated through density gradient centrifugation. PBMCs intended for TCR sequencing were cryopreserved in liquid nitrogen and thawed later in a water bath at 37 degrees C. The sorted or isolated CD4+, CD8+ and CD8+ TEMRA cells had a purity of 90% or higher.

Worth noting for this clonotype: Its antigen is still unknown. The record has no base qualities; no much larger clone is one base away.

This sequence uses TRBV29-1 and TRBJ2-7; the D gene cannot be resolved reliably. The sequence was collected from a human donor with Susac syndrome. The material sequenced was CD8+ T cells from PBMCs. The base sequence is TGCAGCGTTTACAGCAACTCGAACTACGAGCAGTACTTC. Its coded protein is CSVYSNSNYEQYF.